A selection of T cell receptor beta chains follows, all from one sample in a study of blood T cell repertoires in COVID-19. Assay used: immunoSEQ multiplex PCR; TCRdb lists only in-frame clones, some missing. The table includes about 42,000 clones, 75% to 90% detected once. The sequenced sample consisted of peripheral blood. These receptors all stem from a man aged 25-45 years with active or convalescent COVID-19. The CDR3 runs from the conserved cysteine through the conserved F or W. A D gene is named only where the DNA matches it firmly. Clone size appears in some rows only: once, few, many, or a class for an expanded clone.

d_gene: -
abundance: -
j_gene: TRBJ2-3
v_gene: TRBV27
CDR3aa: CASSRGAGFTDTQYF
CDR3nt: TGTGCCAGCAGCCGGGGGGCGGGCTTCACAGATACGCAGTATTTT

d_gene: TRBD2
abundance: -
j_gene: TRBJ2-3
v_gene: TRBV7-9
CDR3aa: CASSQGAGGGITDTQYF
CDR3nt: TGTGCCAGCAGCCAAGGGGCGGGAGGAGGGATCACAGATACGCAGTATTTT

d_gene: -
abundance: -
j_gene: TRBJ2-7
v_gene: TRBV18
CDR3aa: CASSGELGGEQYF
CDR3nt: TGTGCCAGCTCAGGCGAGCTCGGGGGCGAGCAGTACTTC

d_gene: TRBD1
abundance: -
j_gene: TRBJ1-1
v_gene: TRBV19
CDR3aa: CASSIGQGANTEAFF
CDR3nt: TGTGCCAGTAGTATAGGCCAGGGGGCGAACACTGAAGCTTTCTTT

d_gene: -
abundance: -
j_gene: TRBJ1-3
v_gene: TRBV5-1
CDR3aa: CASSLSGGAGNTIYF
CDR3nt: TGCGCCAGCAGCTTGTCGGGGGGCGCTGGAAACACCATATATTTT

d_gene: TRBD1
abundance: -
j_gene: TRBJ2-7
v_gene: TRBV18
CDR3aa: CASSPQTGKGEQYF
CDR3nt: TGTGCCAGCTCACCACAGACAGGGAAGGGGGAGCAGTACTTC

d_gene: TRBD1
abundance: -
j_gene: TRBJ1-1
v_gene: TRBV3-1/TRBV3-2
CDR3aa: CASSRQGSPEAFF
CDR3nt: TGTGCCAGCAGCCGACAGGGATCCCCTGAAGCTTTCTTT

d_gene: -
abundance: -
j_gene: TRBJ2-3
v_gene: TRBV7-3
CDR3aa: CASSLRAVSTDTQYF
CDR3nt: TGTGCCAGCAGCTTGAGGGCCGTAAGCACAGATACGCAGTATTTT

d_gene: TRBD1
abundance: -
j_gene: TRBJ1-2
v_gene: TRBV7-9
CDR3aa: CASSLRDSREGGYTF
CDR3nt: TGTGCCAGCAGCTTACGGGACAGCCGAGAAGGTGGCTACACCTTC

d_gene: -
abundance: -
j_gene: TRBJ1-6
v_gene: TRBV3-1/TRBV3-2
CDR3aa: CASSLRTEAPLHF
CDR3nt: TGTGCCAGCAGCTTACGGACAGAGGCCCCCCTCCACTTT

d_gene: -
abundance: once
j_gene: TRBJ2-5
v_gene: TRBV7-9
CDR3aa: CASSFLLGVLETQYF
CDR3nt: TGTGCCAGCAGCTTTCTCCTAGGGGTGCTGGAGACCCAGTACTTC

d_gene: TRBD2
abundance: -
j_gene: TRBJ2-1
v_gene: TRBV11-2
CDR3aa: CASSHKVAGGYNEQFF
CDR3nt: TGTGCCAGCAGCCATAAAGTAGCGGGGGGTTACAATGAGCAGTTCTTC

d_gene: -
abundance: -
j_gene: TRBJ2-5
v_gene: TRBV5-1
CDR3aa: CASSLESEYQETQYF
CDR3nt: TGCGCCAGCAGCTTGGAGTCGGAGTATCAAGAGACCCAGTACTTC

d_gene: -
abundance: -
j_gene: TRBJ1-5
v_gene: TRBV6-5
CDR3aa: CASILTGNQPQHF
CDR3nt: TGTGCCAGCATCCTTACGGGCAATCAGCCCCAGCATTTT

d_gene: TRBD2
abundance: -
j_gene: TRBJ2-1
v_gene: TRBV7-8
CDR3aa: CASSLGLAAYNEQFF
CDR3nt: TGTGCCAGCAGCTTAGGACTAGCGGCCTACAATGAGCAGTTCTTC

d_gene: TRBD2
abundance: once
j_gene: TRBJ2-3
v_gene: TRBV11-3
CDR3aa: CASSLGGLAGPDTQYF
CDR3nt: TGTGCCAGCAGCTTAGGGGGGCTAGCGGGACCAGATACGCAGTATTTT

d_gene: -
abundance: -
j_gene: TRBJ1-1
v_gene: TRBV12-5
CDR3aa: CASGPESGEGNTEAFF
CDR3nt: TGTGCTAGTGGTCCCGAGTCGGGGGAAGGGAACACTGAAGCTTTCTTT

d_gene: TRBD2
abundance: -
j_gene: TRBJ2-3
v_gene: TRBV3-1/TRBV3-2
CDR3aa: CASSLRTSSITQYF
CDR3nt: TGTGCCAGCAGCTTAAGGACTAGCTCTATCACGCAGTATTTT

d_gene: -
abundance: -
j_gene: TRBJ2-5
v_gene: TRBV7-6
CDR3aa: CASSLIRRERGLETQYF
CDR3nt: TGTGCCAGCAGCTTAATTCGCCGGGAGCGTGGGTTGGAGACCCAGTACTTC

d_gene: TRBD1
abundance: once
j_gene: TRBJ1-5
v_gene: TRBV2
CDR3aa: CASSDGDSYQPQHF
CDR3nt: TGTGCCAGCAGTGACGGGGACAGCTATCAGCCCCAGCATTTT

d_gene: -
abundance: -
j_gene: TRBJ1-1
v_gene: TRBV15
CDR3aa: CATSLERVDTEAFF
CDR3nt: TGTGCCACCAGCTTAGAACGGGTGGACACTGAAGCTTTCTTT

d_gene: -
abundance: -
j_gene: TRBJ1-4
v_gene: TRBV5-1
CDR3aa: CASRVGLLTNEKLFF
CDR3nt: TGCGCCAGCAGAGTGGGACTCCTGACTAATGAAAAACTGTTTTTT

d_gene: -
abundance: -
j_gene: TRBJ1-2
v_gene: TRBV3-1/TRBV3-2
CDR3aa: CASSQPNRDGYTF
CDR3nt: TGTGCCAGCAGCCAGCCAAACAGGGATGGCTACACCTTC

d_gene: -
abundance: -
j_gene: TRBJ1-1
v_gene: TRBV19
CDR3aa: CASSMTGELMNTEAFF
CDR3nt: TGTGCCAGTAGTATGACCGGGGAACTCATGAACACTGAAGCTTTCTTT

d_gene: -
abundance: -
j_gene: TRBJ2-2
v_gene: TRBV4-1
CDR3aa: CASSQIGVGAGTGELFF
CDR3nt: TGCGCCAGCAGCCAGATAGGAGTGGGGGCGGGCACCGGGGAGCTGTTTTTT

d_gene: TRBD2
abundance: once
j_gene: TRBJ2-7
v_gene: TRBV5-1
CDR3aa: CASSLGGLAAGGEQYF
CDR3nt: TGCGCCAGCAGCTTGGGGGGACTAGCGGCCGGGGGCGAGCAGTACTTC

d_gene: -
abundance: -
j_gene: TRBJ1-2
v_gene: TRBV6-1
CDR3aa: CASSEMGGGYTF
CDR3nt: TGTGCCAGCAGTGAAATGGGGGGAGGCTACACCTTC

d_gene: TRBD1
abundance: -
j_gene: TRBJ2-2
v_gene: TRBV27
CDR3aa: CASSPRTGRNTGELFF
CDR3nt: TGTGCCAGCAGTCCTCGGACAGGACGGAACACCGGGGAGCTGTTTTTT

d_gene: TRBD2
abundance: -
j_gene: TRBJ2-2
v_gene: TRBV9
CDR3aa: CASSVVWTSRPGELFF
CDR3nt: TGTGCCAGCAGCGTAGTGTGGACTAGCAGGCCCGGGGAGCTGTTTTTT

d_gene: -
abundance: -
j_gene: TRBJ2-3
v_gene: TRBV2
CDR3aa: CASRPFGGSTDTQYF
CDR3nt: TGTGCCAGCAGGCCCTTCGGAGGGAGCACAGATACGCAGTATTTT